One TCR beta chain is described in this entry. The antigen remains unidentified. This sample stems from a study of cytomegalovirus exposure and HLA in healthy donors. PCR primers comprised 60 Vbeta and 13 Jbeta primers. Original processing notes: Unique TCR beta chains totaled some 81 million in a later count, with roughly 11 million of them shared. Sequenced by immunoSEQ multiplex PCR; TCRdb stores in-frame clones only, minus some. V, J and clone size were drawn from that table, and D and trimming were deduced from the DNA. The sample lists over 150,000 clones; approximately 81% were seen once. Whole-study findings and limits: Reportedly, a later analysis found an Asian-associated ancestry cluster had fewer N-insertions than the roughly 700-donor mean. When the data were analyzed later, several of the most significant clusters appeared to be linked to common viral pathogens. In an earlier analysis, productive rearrangement rates for most beta V segments clustered near 87% or 30%.

V lost 9 bases, J lost 5 bases, and 4 bases stayed unmatched. Germline CDR1 is ENHRY and CDR2 is SYGVKD. The CDR3 runs 12 residues. Sequenced material: PBMCs. The TCR sequence derives from a boy between 2 and 15 years old in good health and CMV-seronegative. The rearrangement uses TRBV10-3 and TRBJ2-7, with 10 positions matching TRBD1. The CDR3 DNA follows: TGTGCCATGCGGACAGGGGGTAACGAGCAGTACTTC. Encoded protein: CAMRTGGNEQYF.